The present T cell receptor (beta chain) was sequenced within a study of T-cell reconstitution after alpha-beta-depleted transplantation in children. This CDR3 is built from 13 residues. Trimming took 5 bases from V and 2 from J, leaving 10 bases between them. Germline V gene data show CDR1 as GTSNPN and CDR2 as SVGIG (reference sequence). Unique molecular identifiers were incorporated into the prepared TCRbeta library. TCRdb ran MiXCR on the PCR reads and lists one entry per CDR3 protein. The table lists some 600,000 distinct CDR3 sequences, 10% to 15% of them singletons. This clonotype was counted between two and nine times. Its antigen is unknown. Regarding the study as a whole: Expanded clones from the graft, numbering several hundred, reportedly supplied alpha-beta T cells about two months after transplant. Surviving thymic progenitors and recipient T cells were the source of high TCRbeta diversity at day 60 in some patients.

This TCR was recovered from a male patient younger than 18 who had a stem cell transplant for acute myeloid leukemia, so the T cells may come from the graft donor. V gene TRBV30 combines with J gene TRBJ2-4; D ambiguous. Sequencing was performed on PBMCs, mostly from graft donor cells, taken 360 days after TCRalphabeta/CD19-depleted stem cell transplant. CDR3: CAWGPGTKNIQYF. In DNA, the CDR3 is TGTGCCTGGGGCCCTGGGACCAAAAACATTCAGTACTTC.